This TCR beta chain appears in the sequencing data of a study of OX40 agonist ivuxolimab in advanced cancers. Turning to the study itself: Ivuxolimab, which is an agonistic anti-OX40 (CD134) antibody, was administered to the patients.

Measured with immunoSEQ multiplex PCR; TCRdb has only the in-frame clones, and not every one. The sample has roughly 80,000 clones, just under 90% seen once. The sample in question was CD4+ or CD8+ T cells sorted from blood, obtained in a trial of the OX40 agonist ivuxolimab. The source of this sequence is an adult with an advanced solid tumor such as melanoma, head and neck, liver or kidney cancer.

CDR3 coding DNA: TGTGCCAGCAGTTCACAGGGGGCGGGGGGGCAGTATTTT. Amino acid sequence: CASSSQGAGGQYF. This rearrangement joins TRBV27 to TRBJ2-3; a possible D gene is TRBD1 (9 bases). CDR3 length: 13 residues. Trimming left V 4 bases short and J 11 bases short, with 16 bases between. Germline-derived CDR1 and CDR2 are MNHEY and SMNVEV (reference sequence).